This TCR beta chain derives from a study of CD8 T cells in ankylosing spondylitis. TCRdb re-called the 5' RACE reads with MiXCR, one entry per CDR3 protein. The data contain more than 300,000 distinct CDR3 sequences, about 9.9% of them seen just once; the ten biggest clones take up roughly 9%. Findings of the study overall: Disease-associated clones were CD8+ and fairly uncommon in peripheral blood. Within matched ankylosing spondylitis synovial fluid, disease-linked clones were reportedly significantly enriched. Among TCR beta sequences, a motif of about 8 highly homologous variants appeared characteristic of ankylosing spondylitis blood.

Ten or more counts support this clonotype. Its antigen is currently unknown. The germline CDR1 and CDR2 sequences are SGHRS and YFSETQ. Deletions cut 4 bases from V and 0 bases from J, with 14 bases between. The CDR3 totals 16 residues. This chain joins TRBV5-1 and TRBJ2-1; D gene ambiguous. The clonotype comes from a female donor with ankylosing spondylitis or in good health (not recorded which). The sample consisted of blood, either unsorted or a sorted T cell fraction (not recorded which). CDR3 region: CASSLDPSTSYNEQFF. CDR3 in DNA: TGCGCCAGCAGCCTCGACCCTTCGACCTCCTACAATGAGCAGTTCTTC. Variable domain in full (rest from reference TRBV5-1 and TRBJ2-1): KAGVTQTPRYLIKTRGQQVTLSCSPISGHRSVSWYQQTPGQGLQFLFEYFSETQRNKGNFPGRFSGRQFSNSRSEMNVSTLELGDSALYLCASSLDPSTSYNEQFFGPGTRLTVL.